Listed below are T cell receptor beta chains from one sample, sequenced in a study of T-cell memory formation after mild COVID-19. TCRdb re-called the 5' RACE reads with MiXCR, one entry per CDR3 protein. The sample records 380,000 or so distinct CDR3 sequences, roughly 15% being singletons. The sample consisted of PBMCs or a T cell subset sorted from them (not recorded which). The source of these receptors is a man aged 18 to 35 who had mild COVID-19 (a few samples of this study predate the infection). Cell type and time point are not known. Both conserved end residues are part of each CDR3. Expanded clones get a size class; other rows say once, few or many, or leave the size out.

v_gene: TRBV9
j_gene: TRBJ2-7
abundance: few
len: 13
CDR3aa: CASSGDRGLEQYF

v_gene: TRBV7-2
j_gene: TRBJ2-3
abundance: few
len: 15
CDR3aa: CASSQRSGGTDTQYF

v_gene: TRBV5-1
j_gene: TRBJ2-5
abundance: .
len: 15
CDR3aa: CASSFGTSGTKTQYF

v_gene: TRBV5-1
j_gene: TRBJ1-1
abundance: .
len: 14
CDR3aa: CASSRIKGGTEAFF

v_gene: TRBV9
j_gene: TRBJ2-3
abundance: few
len: 10
CDR3aa: CASSEDTQYF

v_gene: TRBV7-9
j_gene: TRBJ2-5
abundance: .
len: 14
CDR3aa: CASSLARELETQYF

v_gene: TRBV16
j_gene: TRBJ2-4
abundance: .
len: 15
CDR3aa: CASSQSLAGGNIQYF

v_gene: TRBV6-2/TRBV6-3
j_gene: TRBJ1-5
abundance: .
len: 16
CDR3aa: CASSYYLSREAALQHF

v_gene: TRBV5-6
j_gene: TRBJ2-1
abundance: many
len: 15
CDR3aa: CASSLDRGFIGEQFF

v_gene: TRBV12-3/TRBV12-4
j_gene: TRBJ2-7
abundance: .
len: 16
CDR3aa: CASSPAAGGYEKEQYF

v_gene: TRBV15
j_gene: TRBJ1-4
abundance: few
len: 16
CDR3aa: CATSRDRFATNEKLFF

v_gene: TRBV6-5
j_gene: TRBJ1-5
abundance: few
len: 15
CDR3aa: CASRPTSSGAQPQHF

v_gene: TRBV20-1
j_gene: TRBJ2-1
abundance: many
len: 17
CDR3aa: CSASPVGTGANGNEQFF

v_gene: TRBV4-1
j_gene: TRBJ1-6
abundance: .
len: 17
CDR3aa: CASSPRLGGARNSPLHF

v_gene: TRBV7-6
j_gene: TRBJ2-3
abundance: .
len: 16
CDR3aa: CASSSRRDTYTDTQYF

v_gene: TRBV5-1
j_gene: TRBJ1-1
abundance: .
len: 13
CDR3aa: CASSLAQWEAADF

v_gene: TRBV7-8
j_gene: TRBJ1-2
abundance: many
len: 13
CDR3aa: CASSPGTNSGYTF

v_gene: TRBV7-8
j_gene: TRBJ2-5
abundance: .
len: 15
CDR3aa: CASSLARVYQETQYF